This TCR beta chain was retrieved from a study of cytomegalovirus exposure and HLA in healthy donors. Study-wide results and caveats: Later genetic work tied a missense DCLRE1C variant to beta-chain V and J trimming. Later, TCR association rates were found to vary by HLA locus, highest for DRB1 and lowest for HLA-C.

The germline V gene encodes CDR1 MNHEY and CDR2 SVGAGI. The CDR3 consists of 16 residues. Losses at the gene ends were 4 bases for V and 2 bases for J; bases not matched to a gene: 2. Of note for this clone: The antigen remains unidentified.

It was with 60 Vbeta and 13 Jbeta primers that the PCR ran. TCRdb's copy holds only in-frame clones and misses some; the assay was immunoSEQ multiplex PCR. The data hold about 130,000 clones, with over 80% observed a single time. The TCR was taken from a man aged 18 to 30 in good health and CMV-seropositive. V usage is TRBV6-5 and J usage is TRBJ2-2, with TRBD1 identical over 12 bases. Sequenced: PBMCs. CDR3 loop: CASSSGTGGNTGELFF. The CDR3 DNA reads as TGTGCCAGCAGTTCCGGGACAGGGGGCAACACCGGGGAGCTGTTTTTT.